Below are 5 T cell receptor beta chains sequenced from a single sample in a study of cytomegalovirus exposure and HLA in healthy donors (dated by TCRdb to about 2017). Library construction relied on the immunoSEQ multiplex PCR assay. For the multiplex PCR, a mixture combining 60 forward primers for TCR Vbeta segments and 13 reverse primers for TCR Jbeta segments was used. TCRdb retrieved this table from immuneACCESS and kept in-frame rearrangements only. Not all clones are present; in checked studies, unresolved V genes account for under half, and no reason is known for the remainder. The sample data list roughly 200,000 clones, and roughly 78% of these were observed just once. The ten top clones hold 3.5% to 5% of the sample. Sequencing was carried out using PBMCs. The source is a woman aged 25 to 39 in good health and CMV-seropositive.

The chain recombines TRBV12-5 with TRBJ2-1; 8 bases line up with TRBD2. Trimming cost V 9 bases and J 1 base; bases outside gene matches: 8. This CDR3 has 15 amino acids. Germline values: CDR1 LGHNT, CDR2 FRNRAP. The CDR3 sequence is CASDRGGRSYNEQFF. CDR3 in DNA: TGTGCTAGCGATCGGGGGGGGAGGTCCTACAATGAGCAGTTCTTC.

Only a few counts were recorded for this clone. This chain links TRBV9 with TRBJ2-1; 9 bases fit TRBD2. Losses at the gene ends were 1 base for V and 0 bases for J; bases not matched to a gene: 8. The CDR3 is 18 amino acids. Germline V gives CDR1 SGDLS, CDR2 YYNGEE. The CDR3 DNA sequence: TGTGCCAGCAGCGTACGCCTAGCGGGGATTCCCTCCTACAATGAGCAGTTCTTC. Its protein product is CASSVRLAGIPSYNEQFF.

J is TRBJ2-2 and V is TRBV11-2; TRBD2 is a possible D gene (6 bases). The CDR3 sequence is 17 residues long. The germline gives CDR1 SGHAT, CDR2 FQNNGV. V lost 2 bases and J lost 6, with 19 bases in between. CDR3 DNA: TGTGCCAGCAGCTTATGGGGGGTGGTTTCGTTTGCCGGGGAGCTGTTTTTT. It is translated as CASSLWGVVSFAGELFF.

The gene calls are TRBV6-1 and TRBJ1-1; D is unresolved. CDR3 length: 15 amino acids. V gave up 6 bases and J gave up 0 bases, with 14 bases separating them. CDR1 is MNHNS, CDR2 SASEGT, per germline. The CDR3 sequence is CASRTYPYLNTEAFF. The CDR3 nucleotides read TGTGCCAGCAGAACCTACCCGTACTTGAACACTGAAGCTTTCTTT.

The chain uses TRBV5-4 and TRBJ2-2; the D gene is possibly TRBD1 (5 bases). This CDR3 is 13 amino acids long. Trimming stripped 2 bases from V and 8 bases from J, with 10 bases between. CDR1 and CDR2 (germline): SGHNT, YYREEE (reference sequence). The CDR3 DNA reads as TGTGCCAGCAGCTTACCTTCAGGGGGGGAGCTGTTTTTT. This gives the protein CASSLPSGGELFF.